Below, 17 T cell receptor beta chains from the same sample are listed, as sequenced in a study of blood T cell repertoires in COVID-19 (dated by TCRdb to the early 2020s). Library preparation used the immunoSEQ multiplex PCR assay. TCRdb re-hosts the immuneACCESS table, in-frame sequences only. Its copies lack some clones; in the studies checked, an unresolved V gene accounts for under half of them, and the cause for the rest is not known. The sample table lists 230,000 or so clones, around 85% of them with a count of one. 4.5% to 5.5% of the sample lies in the top ten. The sequenced sample was peripheral blood. The receptor set was obtained from a human donor in a cohort sampled during active COVID-19.

The CDR3 protein is CASRVRGMVTGELFF. Here the CDR3 DNA reads TGTGCCAGCAGGGTGAGGGGGATGGTCACCGGGGAGCTGTTTTTT. V gene TRBV6-5 combines with J gene TRBJ2-2, with TRBD1 as a possible D gene (6 bases). The CDR3 extends over 15 amino acids. Trimming removed 6 bases at V and 4 bases at J, with 15 bases between. CDR1 MNHEY and CDR2 SVGAGI come from the germline V gene.

The V gene is TRBV27, the J gene TRBJ2-7; the D gene is possibly TRBD1 (6 bases). The CDR3 covers 14 residues. V lost 7 bases to trimming and J lost 2 bases, with 15 bases between them. The germline CDR1 and CDR2 sequences are MNHEY and SMNVEV (reference sequence). The CDR3 sequence is CASNGPGTTYEQYF. CDR3 sequence (DNA): TGTGCCAGCAACGGGCCAGGGACAACCTACGAGCAGTACTTC.

V and J are TRBV6-2 or TRBV6-3 and TRBJ2-7, with 11 bases identical to TRBD2. After removal of 4 bases from V and 6 bases from J, the junction contained 5 bases not matched to a gene. The CDR3 is 14 residues long. The germline V gene has CDR1 MNHEY and CDR2 SVGEGT. The CDR3 reads CASSSILAGAEQYF. CDR3 in DNA: TGTGCCAGCAGTTCGATACTAGCGGGAGCCGAGCAGTACTTC.

The chain joins TRBV18 to TRBJ1-1; 7 positions match TRBD1. The CDR3 is 15 residues long. The germline V gene encodes CDR1 KGHSH and CDR2 LQKENI. Losses at the gene ends were 0 bases for V and 4 bases for J; bases not matched to a gene: 5. The CDR3 here is CASSPPYRGGTEAFF. The CDR3 DNA reads as TGTGCCAGCTCACCACCGTACAGGGGCGGCACTGAAGCTTTCTTT. The entire variable domain, with the rest obtained from reference TRBV18 and TRBJ1-1, is as follows: NAGVMQNPRHLVRRRGQEARLRCSPMKGHSHVYWYRQLPEEGLKFMVYLQKENIIDESGMPKERFSAEFPKEGPSILRIQQVVRGDSAAYFCASSPPYRGGTEAFFGQGTRLTVV.

V usage is TRBV2 and J usage is TRBJ1-1, with D possibly being TRBD1 (5 bases). CDR1 and CDR2 (germline): SNHLY, FYNNEI. Trimming left V 6 bases short and J 0 bases short, with 8 bases between. There are 13 residues in the CDR3. In DNA form, the CDR3 reads TGTGCCAGCAGCTTGGGGCTGAACACTGAAGCTTTCTTT. Translated, it gives CASSLGLNTEAFF.

The V gene is TRBV28, the J gene TRBJ1-6; 7 nucleotides align to TRBD1. The J segment lost 7 bases and the V segment lost 1 base, leaving 7 bases of the junction unmatched. Germline CDR1 reads MDHEN; CDR2 reads SYDVKM. The CDR3 sequence is 16 residues long. CDR3 region: CASSLLIRGSNSPLHF. As DNA, the CDR3 is TGTGCCAGCAGTTTATTAATCAGGGGGTCCAATTCACCCCTCCACTTT.

The V call is TRBV30, the J call TRBJ2-7, with a tentative D call TRBD2 (7 bases). The CDR3 extends over 15 amino acids. The germline CDR1 and CDR2 sequences are GTSNPN and SVGIG (reference sequence). V was cut by 2 bases and J by 2 bases, with 16 bases left in between. This chain's CDR3 is CAWSLPGAGAYEQYF. CDR3 nucleotide sequence: TGTGCCTGGAGTTTACCGGGGGCGGGGGCCTACGAGCAGTACTTC.

The rearrangement uses TRBV15 and TRBJ2-7, with 7 bases fitting TRBD1. This CDR3 has 16 amino acids. V trimming: 6 bases; J trimming: 3 bases; junction bases outside the gene matches: 14. Germline assignment: CDR1 LNHNV and CDR2 YYDKDF (reference sequence). The CDR3 coding sequence is TGTGCCACCAGTCCCCCCCTAAGGACAGGAGTCTACGAGCAGTACTTC. Its protein product is CATSPPLRTGVYEQYF.

This rearrangement joins TRBV28 to TRBJ1-5, with TRBD1 as a possible D gene (5 bases). Per the germline V gene, CDR1 is MDHEN and CDR2 is SYDVKM. The CDR3 covers 15 residues. V gave up 5 bases and J gave up 5 bases, with 16 bases separating them. The CDR3 DNA follows: TGTGCCAGCAGTGTGACCAGACAGATGGATCAGCCCCAGCATTTT. As protein: CASSVTRQMDQPQHF.

The gene calls are TRBV19 and TRBJ2-6, with D tentatively TRBD2 (6 bases). The CDR3 sequence is 14 residues long. CDR1 and CDR2 (germline): LNHDA, SQIVND (reference sequence). V was shortened by 7 bases and J by 4 bases, with 11 bases between the two germline ends. In DNA form, the CDR3 reads TGTGCCAGTAATCGGGAGCGGGGGGCCAACGTCCTGACTTTC. Translated, it gives CASNRERGANVLTF.

This chain joins TRBV3-1 (or the pseudogene TRBV3-2) and TRBJ2-3, with 7 bases identical to TRBD2. Germline V gives CDR1 LGHDT, CDR2 YNNKEL (reference sequence). With 4 bases clipped from V and 1 base from J, the junction kept 17 bases outside the gene matches. The CDR3 is 19 amino acids. The CDR3 spells CASSRLRAGTTGGTDTQYF. The CDR3 DNA follows: TGTGCCAGCAGCCGCCTCCGAGCGGGAACAACCGGGGGCACAGATACGCAGTATTTT.

This clone was counted a single time. The chain uses TRBV10-2 and TRBJ2-1, with TRBD2 identical over 13 bases. The J segment lost 8 bases and the V segment lost 6 bases, leaving 16 bases of the junction unmatched. Germline V lookup: CDR1 WSHSY, CDR2 SAAADI. CDR3 size: 18 residues. Written as DNA, the CDR3 is TGCGCCAGCAGCGCAGGGGGGACTAGCGGGACGCTACGGGATGAGCAGTTCTTC. The encoded protein is CASSAGGTSGTLRDEQFF.

The chain combines TRBV6-5 with TRBJ2-7; 7 bases align to TRBD2. The CDR3 is 15 amino acids. Germline CDR1 MNHEY, CDR2 SVGAGI. V lost 0 bases and J lost 4; bases outside the gene matches: 6. The CDR3 sequence is CASSYSAGFVYEQYF. In DNA form, the CDR3 reads TGTGCCAGCAGTTACTCAGCGGGATTCGTGTACGAGCAGTACTTC.

As to this clone: The identical CDR3 is also encoded by other nucleotide sequences in the sample. The chain recombines TRBV3-1 (or the pseudogene TRBV3-2) with TRBJ1-3; the D is unclear. CDR1 is LGHDT and CDR2 is YNNKEL in the germline V gene (reference sequence). V was trimmed by 4 bases and J by 7 bases, leaving 5 bases between them. The CDR3 is 11 residues long. The CDR3 DNA sequence: TGTGCCAGCAGCCCGGGGAACACCATATATTTT. As protein: CASSPGNTIYF.

The V and J genes are TRBV6-6 and TRBJ1-5; 8 nucleotides agree with TRBD1. The CDR3 loop spans 15 amino acids. Germline trimming cut 2 bases from V and 5 bases from J; bases unmatched to any gene: 5. CDR1 MNHNY and CDR2 SVGAGI come from the germline V gene (reference sequence). The CDR3 DNA reads as TGTGCCAGCAGTTACCCACAGGGGGAAGATCAGCCCCAGCATTTT. Its protein is CASSYPQGEDQPQHF.

This chain connects TRBV7-9 to TRBJ2-1; the D is unclear. The CDR3 extends over 11 amino acids. Germline CDR1 and CDR2: SEHNR and FQNEAQ (reference sequence). V was clipped by 1 base and J by 14 bases, with 9 bases between them. In DNA form, the CDR3 reads TGTGCCAGCAGCTTAGACGGGTGGGAGTTCTTC. Translated: CASSLDGWEFF.

This clone was picked up one time. Within the sample, other DNA sequences also encode this same CDR3. The J gene is TRBJ1-2, the V gene TRBV4-3; 9 bases align to TRBD1. The CDR3 has 14 amino acids. CDR1 and CDR2 from the germline V gene are LGHNA and YSLEER. V shed 4 bases, J shed 3 bases, and the junction held 3 bases outside the gene matches. CDR3: CASSPGQGYYGYTF. The CDR3 DNA reads as TGCGCCAGCAGCCCCGGACAGGGGTACTATGGCTACACCTTC.